What follows is one T cell receptor beta chain and its context. Its antigen is unidentified. This clone may be a read error of a much larger clone one base away. These data belong to a study of blood T cells in healthy people across ages. The V gene lost 2 bases and the J gene lost 13 bases, with 15 bases spanning the gap. Germline CDR1 MNHEY, CDR2 SVGEGT. CDR3 length equals 13 residues. For the second PCR, which ran for roughly 6 to 12 cycles, a sample-barcoded 5' primer and a J-beta primer mix were used. One entry per CDR3 protein results from TCRdb running MiXCR on the 5' RACE reads. This repertoire shows approximately 800,000 distinct CDR3 sequences, about 37% found once; its top ten account for over 10%. Healthy Russian Caucasian donors spanned ages about 6 to 90 years. Each donor's blood draw was 7.5 to 10 milliliters of peripheral blood. Study-level points and caveats: Older age coincided with a roughly linear decline in TCR beta diversity per million T cells.

What was sequenced was blood. The origin of this receptor is a man between 18 and 29 years old in good health. V usage is TRBV6-2 or TRBV6-3 and J usage is TRBJ2-1, with D possibly TRBD2 on 5 matching bases. CDR3 coding DNA: TGTGCCAGCAGTTACACACGGGAAGAGACCCAGTTCTTC. This gives the protein CASSYTREETQFF.